The 22 T cell receptor beta chains below were found in one sample sequenced in a study of blood T cell repertoires in COVID-19. Some clones are missing from TCRdb's copy, which holds only in-frame ones; the method was immunoSEQ multiplex PCR. The sample lists about 34,000 clones, approximately 80% occurring once. Input material: peripheral blood. The receptors here all came from a human donor in a cohort sampled during active COVID-19.

The J gene is TRBJ2-3, the V gene TRBV20-1; the match to TRBD2 covers 8 bases. Germline V lookup: CDR1 DFQATT, CDR2 SNEGSKA (reference sequence). Losses at the gene ends were 3 bases for V and 3 bases for J; bases not matched to a gene: 8. CDR3 length: 15 amino acids. CDR3 sequence (DNA): TGCAGTGCTAGTTCCGGGGGGGCCCCGACAGATACGCAGTATTTT. Its protein is CSASSGGAPTDTQYF.

In this sample, this clone turned up a few times. The chain uses TRBV6-5 and TRBJ2-2, with D hard to call. CDR3 length: 15 amino acids. V shed 4 bases and J shed 4 bases, with 13 bases lying between them. The germline V gene has CDR1 MNHEY and CDR2 SVGAGI. CDR3 loop: CASSWLQTFTGELFF. In DNA, the CDR3 is TGTGCCAGCAGTTGGTTACAGACCTTCACCGGGGAGCTGTTTTTT.

The CDR3 loop is CAWSLAGGRGETQYF. Written as DNA, the CDR3 is TGTGCCTGGAGTCTAGCGGGGGGCAGAGGAGAGACCCAGTACTTC. This chain uses TRBV30 with TRBJ2-5; 11 nucleotides match TRBD2. CDR3 length equals 15 residues. V lost 2 bases to trimming and J lost 4 bases; unmatched junction nucleotides: 6. Germline CDR1 and CDR2: GTSNPN and SVGIG (reference sequence).

The rearrangement joins TRBV27 to TRBJ1-1, with 10 nucleotides matching TRBD1. The CDR3 has 15 amino acids. Germline V CDR1 and CDR2: MNHEY, SMNVEV (reference sequence). V shed 6 bases and J 7 bases; nucleotides not matched to a gene: 11. This chain's CDR3 is CASRLDWTGGNEAFF. CDR3 nucleotides: TGTGCCAGCAGGCTTGATTGGACAGGGGGGAATGAAGCTTTCTTT.

Turning to this clone: Other nucleotide sequences from this sample produce the same CDR3. The CDR3 sequence is CASRGGTEAFF. The CDR3 coding sequence is TGTGCCAGCAGAGGGGGCACTGAAGCTTTCTTT. The V and J genes are TRBV3-1 (or the pseudogene TRBV3-2) and TRBJ1-1; weak D call: TRBD1 (6 bases). Germline CDR1 LGHDT, CDR2 YNNKEL (reference sequence). The CDR3 has 11 amino acids. V lost 6 bases and J lost 4, with 6 bases in between.

The chain carries TRBV18 and TRBJ2-1, with 11 bases identical to TRBD1. This CDR3 is built from 17 residues. V lost 1 base to trimming and J lost 5 bases; unmatched junction nucleotides: 7. Germline V gene lookup returns CDR1 KGHSH and CDR2 LQKENI. The CDR3 nucleotides are TGTGCCAGCTCACCACTACGGGGACAGGGGGAGAACAATGAGCAGTTCTTC. Translated, it gives CASSPLRGQGENNEQFF.

In its sample, this clone was seen once. The CDR3 DNA reads as TGCGCCAGCAGCCAAGATGACAGGATGAGGTATGGCTACACCTTC. Encoded protein: CASSQDDRMRYGYTF. The chain joins TRBV4-1 to TRBJ1-2; TRBD1 might be the D (6 bases). Trimming took off 0 bases at V and 5 bases at J, with 13 bases between the two ends. The CDR3 is made up of 15 amino acids. Germline lookup yields CDR1 MGHRA and CDR2 YSYEKL.

This clone was counted a single time. The chain joins TRBV23-1 to TRBJ2-7, with TRBD1 identical over 7 bases. TRBV23-1 is filed as an ORF, its function uncertain. Trimming took 3 bases from V and 5 from J; bases not matched to a gene: 13. The CDR3 has 16 residues. For the CDR3, the DNA is TGCGCCAGCAGTCACAGGGGGAGTCAGGGTCGCCACGAGCAGTACTTC. Residues: CASSHRGSQGRHEQYF.

The chain uses TRBV19 and TRBJ2-5; 8 bases are a match to TRBD1. V lost 5 bases, J lost 2 bases, and 7 bases stayed unmatched. Germline CDR1 is LNHDA and CDR2 is SQIVND (reference sequence). CDR3 length: 15 amino acids. DNA for the CDR3: TGTGCCAGTAGTGCCATTACAGGGGGGCAAGAGACCCAGTACTTC. Its protein product is CASSAITGGQETQYF.

The chain carries TRBV5-8 and TRBJ1-2; 11 positions agree with TRBD1. CDR3 length equals 15 residues. J gave up 4 bases and V 4 bases, and 6 bases lay outside the gene matches. Germline V CDR1 and CDR2: SGHTS, YDEGEE. CDR3 nucleotides: TGTGCCAGCAGCCGAGGACAGGGGGCCCCCTATGGCTACACCTTC. This sequence encodes CASSRGQGAPYGYTF.

This clone was observed once. This rearrangement joins TRBV5-6 to TRBJ1-2; 7 nucleotides match TRBD1. The CDR3 is 14 residues long. V shed 1 base, J shed 6 bases, and the junction held 6 bases outside the gene matches. CDR1 and CDR2 from the germline V gene are SGHDT and YYEEEE. The CDR3 sequence is CASSLIDREDGYTF. In DNA, the CDR3 is TGTGCCAGCAGCTTGATCGACAGGGAGGATGGCTACACCTTC.

The chain recombines TRBV7-8 with TRBJ2-1, with 12 bases matching TRBD2. V lost 5 bases to trimming and J lost 4 bases; unmatched junction nucleotides: 12. Germline V gene lookup returns CDR1 SGHVS and CDR2 FQNEAQ. This CDR3 contains 18 residues. CDR3 region: CASSPWGTTSGGYNEQFF. The CDR3, as DNA: TGTGCCAGCAGCCCTTGGGGGACCACTAGCGGGGGGTACAATGAGCAGTTCTTC.

The V and J genes are TRBV5-1 and TRBJ2-4; the D gene is possibly TRBD1 (6 bases). In germline, CDR1 is SGHRS, CDR2 YFSETQ. The CDR3 spans 16 residues. V lost 8 bases, J lost 2 bases, and 20 bases lay in between. The CDR3 sequence: CASNLRAGESKNIQYF. For the CDR3, the DNA is TGCGCCAGTAACCTCCGGGCAGGGGAATCCAAAAACATTCAGTACTTC.

This clone was seen a single time. The J gene is TRBJ1-4, the V gene TRBV7-9, with 7 positions matching TRBD1. V shed 5 bases and J 6 bases; nucleotides not matched to a gene: 9. The CDR3 contains 15 residues. Looked up from germline, CDR1 is SEHNR and CDR2 is FQNEAQ (reference sequence). DNA of the CDR3: TGTGCCAGCAGCCCCCGACAGGGACAGCATGAAAAACTGTTTTTT. This encodes CASSPRQGQHEKLFF. The whole variable domain, filled in from reference TRBV7-9 and TRBJ1-4, reads DTGVSQNPRHKITKRGQNVTFRCDPISEHNRLYWYRQTLGQGPEFLTYFQNEAQLEKSRLLSDRFSAERPKGSFSTLEIQRTEQGDSAMYLCASSPRQGQHEKLFFGSGTQLSVL.

V is TRBV28 and J is TRBJ2-7; D perhaps matches TRBD1 (6 bases). Looked up from germline, CDR1 is MDHEN and CDR2 is SYDVKM. This CDR3 is built from 15 residues. V was cut by 3 bases and J by 2 bases, with 14 bases left in between. The CDR3 loop is CASSFIPGAAYEQYF. DNA for the CDR3: TGTGCCAGCAGTTTTATTCCAGGGGCAGCCTACGAGCAGTACTTC.

V is TRBV5-4 and J is TRBJ1-1, with 8 bases fitting TRBD1. This CDR3 comprises 15 residues. Trimming at V came to 2 bases and at J to 0 bases, leaving 3 bases not matched to a gene. CDR1 is SGHNT and CDR2 is YYREEE in the germline V gene (reference sequence). In DNA form, the CDR3 reads TGTGCCAGCAGCTTTACAGGGGGGGTGAACACTGAAGCTTTCTTT. Protein: CASSFTGGVNTEAFF.

The rearrangement uses TRBV29-1 and TRBJ2-3, with D unresolved. The length of the CDR3 is 10 residues. The V end was cut by 4 bases, the J end by 6 bases, with 5 bases between. In germline, CDR1 is SQVTM, CDR2 ANQGSEA. The CDR3 DNA is TGCAGCGTTGGCGGTGATACGCAGTATTTT. Encoded protein: CSVGGDTQYF.

The chain employs TRBV18 and TRBJ2-7; 11 bases are a match to TRBD1. CDR1 and CDR2 (germline): KGHSH, LQKENI. This CDR3 region has 15 residues. Unmatched junction bases numbered 8, after V lost 5 bases and J lost 5 bases. The CDR3 loop is CASSSRTGGHDEQYF. CDR3 nucleotide sequence: TGTGCCAGCTCATCAAGGACAGGGGGCCACGACGAGCAGTACTTC. The entire variable domain, with the rest obtained from reference TRBV18 and TRBJ2-7, is as follows: NAGVMQNPRHLVRRRGQEARLRCSPMKGHSHVYWYRQLPEEGLKFMVYLQKENIIDESGMPKERFSAEFPKEGPSILRIQQVVRGDSAAYFCASSSRTGGHDEQYFGPGTRLTVT.

V is TRBV6-6 and J is TRBJ2-7; TRBD2 agrees at 14 bases. The V gene's germline CDR1 is MNHNY and CDR2 SVGAGI (reference sequence). Germline trimming cut 5 bases from V and 4 bases from J; bases unmatched to any gene: 19. The CDR3 runs 20 residues. CDR3 sequence (DNA): TGTGCCAGCAGTCGACAACTGAGGACTAGCGGGAGGTTCCCGGGGTACGAGCAGTACTTC. Translated: CASSRQLRTSGRFPGYEQYF.

The chain links TRBV6-2 or TRBV6-3 to TRBJ2-1; 15 bases map to TRBD2. Germline V gene sequence: CDR1 MNHEY, CDR2 SVGEGT. V lost 6 bases to trimming and J lost 4 bases; unmatched junction nucleotides: 4. The CDR3 contains 16 residues. CDR3 in amino acids: CASSAGTSGRYNEQFF. As DNA, the CDR3 is TGTGCCAGCAGCGCCGGGACTAGCGGGAGGTACAATGAGCAGTTCTTC.

This sequence joins TRBV6-5 and TRBJ2-5, with D possibly being TRBD1 (5 bases). V shed 5 bases and J shed 1 base, with 14 bases lying between them. The V gene's germline CDR1 is MNHEY and CDR2 SVGAGI. CDR3 size: 15 residues. The CDR3 loop reads CASSNLVGAQETQYF. As DNA, the CDR3 is TGTGCCAGCAGTAACTTAGTTGGGGCCCAAGAGACCCAGTACTTC.

J is TRBJ1-3 and V is TRBV6-5; D is undetermined. The germline V and J ends were trimmed by 8 bases and 0 bases, with 8 bases remaining between them. The CDR3 contains 13 residues. Germline CDR1 MNHEY, CDR2 SVGAGI. Written as DNA, the CDR3 is TGTGCCAGCGCTGAGAGCTCTGGAAACACCATATATTTT. This sequence encodes CASAESSGNTIYF.